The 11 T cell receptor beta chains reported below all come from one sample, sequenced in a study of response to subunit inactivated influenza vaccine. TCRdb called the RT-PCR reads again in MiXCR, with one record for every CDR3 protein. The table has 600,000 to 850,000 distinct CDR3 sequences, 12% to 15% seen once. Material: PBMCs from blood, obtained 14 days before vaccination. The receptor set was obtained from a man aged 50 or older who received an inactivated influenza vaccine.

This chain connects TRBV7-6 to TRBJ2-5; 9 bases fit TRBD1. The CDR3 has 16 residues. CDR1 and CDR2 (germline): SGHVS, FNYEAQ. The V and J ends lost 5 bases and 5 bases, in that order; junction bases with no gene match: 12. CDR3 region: CASSVTRGQGHETQYF. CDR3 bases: TGTGCCAGCAGCGTTACCCGGGGACAGGGTCACGAGACCCAGTACTTC.

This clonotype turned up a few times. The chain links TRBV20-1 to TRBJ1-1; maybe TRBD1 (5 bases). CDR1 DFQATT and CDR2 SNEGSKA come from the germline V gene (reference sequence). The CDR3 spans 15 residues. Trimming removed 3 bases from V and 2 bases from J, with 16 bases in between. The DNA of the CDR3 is TGCAGTGCTAGGCTCGGGGGGGGGATCAACACTGAAGCTTTCTTT. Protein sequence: CSARLGGGINTEAFF.

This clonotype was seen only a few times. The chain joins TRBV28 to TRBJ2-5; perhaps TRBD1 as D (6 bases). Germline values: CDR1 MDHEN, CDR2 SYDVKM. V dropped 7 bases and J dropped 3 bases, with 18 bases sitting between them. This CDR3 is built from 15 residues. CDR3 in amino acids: CASKPLDRKEETQYF. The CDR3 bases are TGTGCCAGCAAGCCCCTTGACAGGAAGGAAGAGACCCAGTACTTC.

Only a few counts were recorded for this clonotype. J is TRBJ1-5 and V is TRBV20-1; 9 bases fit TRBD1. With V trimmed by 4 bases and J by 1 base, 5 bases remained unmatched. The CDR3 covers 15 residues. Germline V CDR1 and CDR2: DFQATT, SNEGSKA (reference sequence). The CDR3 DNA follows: TGCAGTGCTAAACAGACAGGGGGGAGCAATCAGCCCCAGCATTTT. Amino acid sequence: CSAKQTGGSNQPQHF.

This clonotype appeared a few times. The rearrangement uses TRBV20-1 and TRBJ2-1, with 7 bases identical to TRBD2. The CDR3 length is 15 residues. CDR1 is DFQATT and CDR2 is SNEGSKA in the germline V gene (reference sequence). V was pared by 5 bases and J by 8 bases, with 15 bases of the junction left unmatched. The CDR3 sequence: CSAGLGGSGIDEQFF. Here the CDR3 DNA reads TGCAGTGCTGGCCTAGGCGGGAGCGGGATTGATGAGCAGTTCTTC.

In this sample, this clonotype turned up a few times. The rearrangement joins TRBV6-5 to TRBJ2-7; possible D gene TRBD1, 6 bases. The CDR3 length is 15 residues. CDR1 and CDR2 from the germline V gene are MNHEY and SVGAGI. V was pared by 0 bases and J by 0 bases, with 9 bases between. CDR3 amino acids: CASSYSRQASYEQYF. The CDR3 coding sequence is TGTGCCAGCAGTTACTCGAGACAGGCCTCCTACGAGCAGTACTTC.

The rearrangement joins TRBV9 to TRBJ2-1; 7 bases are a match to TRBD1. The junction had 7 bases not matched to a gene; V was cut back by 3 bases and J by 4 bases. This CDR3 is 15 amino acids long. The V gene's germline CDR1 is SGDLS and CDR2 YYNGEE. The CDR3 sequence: CASSARDREYNEQFF. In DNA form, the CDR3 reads TGTGCCAGCAGCGCCAGAGACAGGGAATACAATGAGCAGTTCTTC.

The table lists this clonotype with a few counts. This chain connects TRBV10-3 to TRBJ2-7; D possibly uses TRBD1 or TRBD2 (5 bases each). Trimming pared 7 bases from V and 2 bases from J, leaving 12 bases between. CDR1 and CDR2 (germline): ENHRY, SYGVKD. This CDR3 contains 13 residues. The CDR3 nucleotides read TGTGCCATCATGGGGGTTAGCGCCTACGAGCAGTACTTC. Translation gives CAIMGVSAYEQYF.

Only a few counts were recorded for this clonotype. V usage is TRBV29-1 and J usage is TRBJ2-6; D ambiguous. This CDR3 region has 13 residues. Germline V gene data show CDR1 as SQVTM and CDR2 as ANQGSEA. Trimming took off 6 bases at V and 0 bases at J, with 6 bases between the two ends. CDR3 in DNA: TGCAGCGTCCATAGCTCTGGGGCCAACGTCCTGACTTTC. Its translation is CSVHSSGANVLTF.

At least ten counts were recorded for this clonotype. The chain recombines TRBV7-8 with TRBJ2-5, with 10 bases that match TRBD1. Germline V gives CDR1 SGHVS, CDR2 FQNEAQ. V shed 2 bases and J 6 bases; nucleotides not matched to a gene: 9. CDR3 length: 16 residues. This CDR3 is CASSLYRDRGGKTQYF. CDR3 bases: TGTGCCAGCAGCTTATATAGGGACAGGGGAGGAAAGACCCAGTACTTC.

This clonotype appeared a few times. CDR3 in DNA: TGTGCCAGCAGTTTACGGGGCGCGGGCACCGGGGAGCTGTTTTTT. The encoded protein is CASSLRGAGTGELFF. The chain carries TRBV12-3 or TRBV12-4 and TRBJ2-2, with D perhaps matching TRBD1 or TRBD2 (5 bases each). This CDR3 spans 15 amino acids. Trimming took 2 bases from V and 4 from J, leaving 11 bases between them.